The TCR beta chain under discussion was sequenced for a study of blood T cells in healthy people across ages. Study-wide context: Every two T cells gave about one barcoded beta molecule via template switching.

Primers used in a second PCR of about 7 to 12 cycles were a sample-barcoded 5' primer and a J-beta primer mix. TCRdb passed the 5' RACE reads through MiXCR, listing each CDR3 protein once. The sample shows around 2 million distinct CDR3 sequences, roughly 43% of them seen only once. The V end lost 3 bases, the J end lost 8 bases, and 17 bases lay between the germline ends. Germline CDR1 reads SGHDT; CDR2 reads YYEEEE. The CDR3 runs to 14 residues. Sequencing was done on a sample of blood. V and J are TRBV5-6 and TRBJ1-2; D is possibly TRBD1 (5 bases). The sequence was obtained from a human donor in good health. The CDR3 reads CASSWGEGTSGYTF. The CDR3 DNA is TGTGCCAGCAGCTGGGGGGAGGGGACGAGCGGCTACACCTTC.